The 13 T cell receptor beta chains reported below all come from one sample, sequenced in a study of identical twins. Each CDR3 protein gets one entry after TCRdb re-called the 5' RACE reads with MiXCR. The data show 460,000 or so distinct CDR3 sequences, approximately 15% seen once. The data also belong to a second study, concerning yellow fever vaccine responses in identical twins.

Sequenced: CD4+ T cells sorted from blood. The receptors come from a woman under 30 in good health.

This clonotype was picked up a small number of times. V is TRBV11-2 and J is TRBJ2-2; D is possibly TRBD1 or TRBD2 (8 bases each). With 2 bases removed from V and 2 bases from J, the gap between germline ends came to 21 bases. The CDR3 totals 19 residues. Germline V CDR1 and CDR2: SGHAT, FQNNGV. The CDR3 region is CASSLRTGSLAGNTGELFF. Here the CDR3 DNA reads TGTGCCAGCAGCTTAAGGACAGGGTCTCTAGCGGGTAACACCGGGGAGCTGTTTTTT. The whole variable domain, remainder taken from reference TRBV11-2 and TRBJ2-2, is EAGVAQSPRYKIIEKRQSVAFWCNPISGHATLYWYQQILGQGPKLLIQFQNNGVVDDSQLPKDRFSAERLKGVDSTLKIQPAKLEDSAVYLCASSLRTGSLAGNTGELFFGEGSRLTVL.

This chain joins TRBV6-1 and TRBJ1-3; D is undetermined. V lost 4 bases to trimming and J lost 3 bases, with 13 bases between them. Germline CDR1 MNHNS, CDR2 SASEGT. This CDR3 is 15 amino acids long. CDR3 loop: CASSVFRANGNTIYF. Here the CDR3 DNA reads TGTGCCAGCAGTGTGTTTCGGGCCAATGGAAACACCATATATTTT.

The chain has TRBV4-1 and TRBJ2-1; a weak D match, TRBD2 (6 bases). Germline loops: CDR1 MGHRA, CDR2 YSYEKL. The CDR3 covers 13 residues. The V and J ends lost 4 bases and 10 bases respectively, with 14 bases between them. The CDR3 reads CASSLGGSQEQFF. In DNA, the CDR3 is TGCGCCAGCAGCCTGGGGGGAAGCCAAGAGCAGTTCTTC.

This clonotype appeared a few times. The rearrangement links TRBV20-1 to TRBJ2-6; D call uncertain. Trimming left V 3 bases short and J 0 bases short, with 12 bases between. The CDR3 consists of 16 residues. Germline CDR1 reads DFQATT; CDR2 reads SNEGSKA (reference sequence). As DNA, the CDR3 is TGCAGTGCTAGGAATCAGAGATTCTCTGGGGCCAACGTCCTGACTTTC. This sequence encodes CSARNQRFSGANVLTF.

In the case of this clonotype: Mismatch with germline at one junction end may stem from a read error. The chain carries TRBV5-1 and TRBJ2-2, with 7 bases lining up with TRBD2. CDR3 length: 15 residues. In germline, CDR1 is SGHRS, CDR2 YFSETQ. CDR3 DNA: TGCGCCAGCAGCTGGAGCGGGACCTACACCGGGGAGCTGATTTTT. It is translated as CASSWSGTYTGELIF.

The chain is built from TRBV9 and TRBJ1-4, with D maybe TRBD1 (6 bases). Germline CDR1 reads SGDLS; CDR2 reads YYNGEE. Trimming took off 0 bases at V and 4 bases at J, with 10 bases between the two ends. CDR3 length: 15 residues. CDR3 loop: CASSVGTEFNEKLFF. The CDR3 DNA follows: TGTGCCAGCAGCGTAGGGACAGAGTTTAATGAAAAACTGTTTTTT.

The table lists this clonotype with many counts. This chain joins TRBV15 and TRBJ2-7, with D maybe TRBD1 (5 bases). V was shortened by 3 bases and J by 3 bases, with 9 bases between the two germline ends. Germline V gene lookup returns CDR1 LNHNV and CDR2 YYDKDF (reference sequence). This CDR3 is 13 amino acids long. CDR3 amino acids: CATSRETGYEQYF. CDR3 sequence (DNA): TGTGCCACCAGCAGGGAAACAGGCTACGAGCAGTACTTC.

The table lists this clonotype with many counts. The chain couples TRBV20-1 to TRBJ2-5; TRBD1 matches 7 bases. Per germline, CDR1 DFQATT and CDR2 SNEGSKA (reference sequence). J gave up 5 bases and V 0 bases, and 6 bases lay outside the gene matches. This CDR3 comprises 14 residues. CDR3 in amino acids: CSARDIDRVETQYF. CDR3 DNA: TGCAGTGCTAGAGATATTGACAGGGTGGAGACCCAGTACTTC.

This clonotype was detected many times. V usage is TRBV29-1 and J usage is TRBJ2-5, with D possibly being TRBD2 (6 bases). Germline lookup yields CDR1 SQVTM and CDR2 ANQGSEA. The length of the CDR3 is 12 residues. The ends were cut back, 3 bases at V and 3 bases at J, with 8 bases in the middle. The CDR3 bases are TGCAGCGTTGAGCTAGCGAAAGAGACCCAGTACTTC. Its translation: CSVELAKETQYF.

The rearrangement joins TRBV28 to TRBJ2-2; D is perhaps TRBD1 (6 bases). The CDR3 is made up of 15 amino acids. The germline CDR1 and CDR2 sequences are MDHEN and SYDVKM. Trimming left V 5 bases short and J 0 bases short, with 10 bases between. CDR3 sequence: CASSDRFANTGELFF. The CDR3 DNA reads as TGTGCCAGCAGTGACAGGTTCGCGAACACCGGGGAGCTGTTTTTT.

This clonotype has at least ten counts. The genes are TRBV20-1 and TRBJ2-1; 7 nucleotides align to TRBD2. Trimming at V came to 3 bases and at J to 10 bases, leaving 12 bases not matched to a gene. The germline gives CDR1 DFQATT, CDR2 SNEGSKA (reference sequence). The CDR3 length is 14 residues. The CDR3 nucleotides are TGCAGTGCTAGTTCCCCGGGGGGTTTCTGGGAGCAGTTCTTC. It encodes CSASSPGGFWEQFF.

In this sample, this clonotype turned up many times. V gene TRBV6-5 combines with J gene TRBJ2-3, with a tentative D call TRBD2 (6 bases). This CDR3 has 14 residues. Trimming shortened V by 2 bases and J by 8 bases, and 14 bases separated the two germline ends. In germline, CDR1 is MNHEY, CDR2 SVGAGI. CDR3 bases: TGTGCCAGCAGTTACCTTGGGAGGACCACTACGCAGTATTTT. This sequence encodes CASSYLGRTTTQYF.

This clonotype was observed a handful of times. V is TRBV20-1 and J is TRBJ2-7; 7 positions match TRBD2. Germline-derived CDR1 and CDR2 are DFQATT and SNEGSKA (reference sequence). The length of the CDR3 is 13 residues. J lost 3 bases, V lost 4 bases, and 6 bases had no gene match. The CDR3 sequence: CSAMTGGHYEQYF. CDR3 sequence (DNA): TGCAGTGCTATGACGGGAGGCCACTACGAGCAGTACTTC.